This T cell receptor (beta chain) is drawn from a study of OX40 agonist ivuxolimab in advanced cancers. Whole-study findings and limits: The CD4+ and CD8+ T cells in the blood had expanded clonally by week 6 at 0.1 to 3.0 mg/kg.

This CDR3 contains 14 residues. Trimming took 5 bases from V and 7 from J, leaving 18 bases between them. Germline CDR1 is LNHDA and CDR2 is SQIVND (reference sequence). Sequencing was performed with immunoSEQ multiplex PCR; in TCRdb, only in-frame clones are kept and a portion is missing. The sample comprises 60,000 or so clones, roughly nine tenths of which are singletons, and under 0.8% rests with the top ten. Concerning this clone itself: Its antigen is still unknown.

The source material was CD4+ or CD8+ T cells sorted from blood, sampled in a trial of the OX40 agonist ivuxolimab. The clonotype was recovered from an adult with an advanced solid tumor such as melanoma, head and neck, liver or kidney cancer. The chain joins TRBV19 to TRBJ2-7, with D possibly being TRBD2 (5 bases). CDR3 loop: CASSDTGSTSEQYF. CDR3 DNA: TGTGCCAGTAGTGACACGGGGAGCACAAGTGAGCAGTACTTC.